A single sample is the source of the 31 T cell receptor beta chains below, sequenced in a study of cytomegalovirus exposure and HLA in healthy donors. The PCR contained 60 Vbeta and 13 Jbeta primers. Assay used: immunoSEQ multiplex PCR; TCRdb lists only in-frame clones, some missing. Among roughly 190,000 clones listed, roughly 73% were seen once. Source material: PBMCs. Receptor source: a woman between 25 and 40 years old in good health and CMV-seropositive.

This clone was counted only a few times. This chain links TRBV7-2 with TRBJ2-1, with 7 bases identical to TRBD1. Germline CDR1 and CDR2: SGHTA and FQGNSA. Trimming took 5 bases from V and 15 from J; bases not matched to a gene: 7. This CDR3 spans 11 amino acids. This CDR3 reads CASSVGQEWFF. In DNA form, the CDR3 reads TGTGCCAGCAGCGTCGGACAGGAGTGGTTCTTC.

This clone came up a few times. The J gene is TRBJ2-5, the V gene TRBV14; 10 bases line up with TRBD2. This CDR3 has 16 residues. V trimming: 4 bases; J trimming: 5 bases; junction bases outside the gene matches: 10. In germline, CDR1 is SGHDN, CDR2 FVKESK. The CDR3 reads CASSLGLAGEGETQYF. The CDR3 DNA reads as TGTGCCAGCAGCCTGGGTCTAGCGGGAGAAGGGGAGACCCAGTACTTC.

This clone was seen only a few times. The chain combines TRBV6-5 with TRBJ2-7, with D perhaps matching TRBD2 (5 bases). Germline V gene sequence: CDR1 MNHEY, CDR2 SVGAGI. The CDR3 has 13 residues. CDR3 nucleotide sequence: TGTCAATCCCGGGGAAGCAATGCATACGAGCAGTACTTC. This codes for CQSRGSNAYEQYF.

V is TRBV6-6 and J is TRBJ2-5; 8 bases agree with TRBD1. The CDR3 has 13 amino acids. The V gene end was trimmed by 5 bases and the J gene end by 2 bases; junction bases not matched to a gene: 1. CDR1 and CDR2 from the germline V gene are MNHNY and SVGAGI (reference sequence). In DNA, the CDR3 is TGTGCCAGCAGTCGACAGGGGCAAGAGACCCAGTACTTC. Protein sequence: CASSRQGQETQYF.

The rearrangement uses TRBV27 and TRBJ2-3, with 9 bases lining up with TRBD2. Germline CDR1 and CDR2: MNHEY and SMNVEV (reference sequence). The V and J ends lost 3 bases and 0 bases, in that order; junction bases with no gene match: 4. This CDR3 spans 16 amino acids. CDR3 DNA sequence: TGTGCCAGCAGTTTCGAAGCGGGAGGTAGCACAGATACGCAGTATTTT. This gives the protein CASSFEAGGSTDTQYF.

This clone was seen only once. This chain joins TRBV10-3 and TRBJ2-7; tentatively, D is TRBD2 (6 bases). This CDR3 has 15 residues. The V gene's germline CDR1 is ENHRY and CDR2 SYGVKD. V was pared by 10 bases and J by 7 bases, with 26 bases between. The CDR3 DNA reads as TGTGCCACCCTCGGGGTTGGAGGGCGGACTTTAGAGCAGTACTTC. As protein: CATLGVGGRTLEQYF.

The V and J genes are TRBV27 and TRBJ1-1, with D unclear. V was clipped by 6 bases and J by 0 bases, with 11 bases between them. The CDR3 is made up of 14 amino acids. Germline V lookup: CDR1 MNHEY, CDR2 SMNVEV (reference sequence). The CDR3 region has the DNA TGTGCCAGCAGACCTAACCAAGTGAACACTGAAGCTTTCTTT. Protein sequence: CASRPNQVNTEAFF.

CDR3 DNA: TGTGCCAGCAGCTTAGTGCAGGGCTACTTCGAAGCTTTCTTT. It specifies CASSLVQGYFEAFF. The J gene is TRBJ1-1, the V gene TRBV7-8; the D gene is possibly TRBD1 (5 bases). CDR3 length: 14 residues. V was shortened by 1 base and J by 8 bases, with 14 bases between the two germline ends. Germline V lookup: CDR1 SGHVS, CDR2 FQNEAQ.

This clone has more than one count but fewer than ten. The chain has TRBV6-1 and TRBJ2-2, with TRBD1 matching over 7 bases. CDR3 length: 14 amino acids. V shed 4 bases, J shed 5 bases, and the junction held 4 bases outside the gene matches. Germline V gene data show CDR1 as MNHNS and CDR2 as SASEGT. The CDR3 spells CASSVSGGTGELFF. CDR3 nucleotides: TGTGCCAGCAGTGTTTCAGGGGGAACCGGGGAGCTGTTTTTT.

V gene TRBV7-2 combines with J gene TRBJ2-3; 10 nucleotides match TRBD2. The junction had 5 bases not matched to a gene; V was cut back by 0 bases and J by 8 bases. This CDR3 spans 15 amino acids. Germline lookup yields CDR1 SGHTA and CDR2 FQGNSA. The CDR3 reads CASSLAASGGGTQYF. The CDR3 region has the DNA TGTGCCAGCAGCTTAGCGGCTAGCGGGGGAGGTACGCAGTATTTT.

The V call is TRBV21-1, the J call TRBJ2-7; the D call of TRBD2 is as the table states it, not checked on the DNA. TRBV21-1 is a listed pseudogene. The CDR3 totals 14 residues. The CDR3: CAPNVGGASYEQYF. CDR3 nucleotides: TGTGCCCCCAACGTCGGGGGAGCCTCCTACGAGCAGTACTTC.

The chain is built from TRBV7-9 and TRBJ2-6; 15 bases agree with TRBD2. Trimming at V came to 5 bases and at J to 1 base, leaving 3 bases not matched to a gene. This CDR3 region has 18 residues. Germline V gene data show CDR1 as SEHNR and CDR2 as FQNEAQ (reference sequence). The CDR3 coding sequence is TGTGCCAGCAGCCAAGGGACTAGCGGGGGGTCTGGGGCCAACGTCCTGACTTTC. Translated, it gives CASSQGTSGGSGANVLTF.

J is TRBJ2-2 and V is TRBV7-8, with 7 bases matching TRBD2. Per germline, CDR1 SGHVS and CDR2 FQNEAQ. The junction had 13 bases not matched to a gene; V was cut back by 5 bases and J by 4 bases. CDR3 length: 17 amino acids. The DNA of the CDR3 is TGTGCCAGCAGCCTGAGGATAAGCGGGATGGGCACCGGGGAGCTGTTTTTT. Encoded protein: CASSLRISGMGTGELFF.

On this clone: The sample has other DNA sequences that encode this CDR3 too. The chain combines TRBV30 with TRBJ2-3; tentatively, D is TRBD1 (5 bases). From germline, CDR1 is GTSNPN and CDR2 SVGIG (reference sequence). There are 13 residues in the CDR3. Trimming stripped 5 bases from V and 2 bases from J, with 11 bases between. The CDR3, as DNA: TGTGCCTGGGGGCAGGGTTCCACAGATACGCAGTATTTT. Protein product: CAWGQGSTDTQYF.

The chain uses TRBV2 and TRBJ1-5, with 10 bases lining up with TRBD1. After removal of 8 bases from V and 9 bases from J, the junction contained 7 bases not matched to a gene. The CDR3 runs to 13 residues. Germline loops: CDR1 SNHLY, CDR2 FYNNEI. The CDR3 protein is CASLDRGRGPQHF. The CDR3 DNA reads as TGTGCCAGCTTAGACAGGGGGCGCGGGCCCCAGCATTTT.

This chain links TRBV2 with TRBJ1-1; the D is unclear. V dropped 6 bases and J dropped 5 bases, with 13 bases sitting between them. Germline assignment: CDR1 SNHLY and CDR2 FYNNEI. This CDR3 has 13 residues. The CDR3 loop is CASSPEVLTEAFF. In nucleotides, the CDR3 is TGTGCCAGCAGCCCCGAGGTTCTTACTGAAGCTTTCTTT.

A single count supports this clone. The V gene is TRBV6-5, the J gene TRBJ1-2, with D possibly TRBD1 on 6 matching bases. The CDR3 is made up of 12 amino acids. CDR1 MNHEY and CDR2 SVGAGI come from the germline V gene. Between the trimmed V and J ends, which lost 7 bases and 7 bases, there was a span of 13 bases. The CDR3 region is CASTRGAGGYTF. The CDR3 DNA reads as TGTGCCAGCACTCGGGGGGCTGGTGGCTACACCTTC.

The CDR3 nucleotides are TGTGCCACCGCTAGCGGGACCTCCTACAATGAGCAGTTCTTC. This gives the protein CATASGTSYNEQFF. This chain uses TRBV10-3 with TRBJ2-1, with 9 bases lining up with TRBD2. V shed 10 bases, J shed 0 bases, and the junction held 4 bases outside the gene matches. CDR1 ENHRY and CDR2 SYGVKD come from the germline V gene. CDR3 size: 14 residues.

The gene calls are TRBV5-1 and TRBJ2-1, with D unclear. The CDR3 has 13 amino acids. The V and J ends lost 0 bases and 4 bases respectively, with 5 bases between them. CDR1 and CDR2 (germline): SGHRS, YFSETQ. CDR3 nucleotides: TGCGCCAGCAGCTTGGCCGTTTACAATGAGCAGTTCTTC. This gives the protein CASSLAVYNEQFF. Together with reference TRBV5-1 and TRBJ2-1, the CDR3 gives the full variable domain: KAGVTQTPRYLIKTRGQQVTLSCSPISGHRSVSWYQQTPGQGLQFLFEYFSETQRNKGNFPGRFSGRQFSNSRSEMNVSTLELGDSALYLCASSLAVYNEQFFGPGTRLTVL.

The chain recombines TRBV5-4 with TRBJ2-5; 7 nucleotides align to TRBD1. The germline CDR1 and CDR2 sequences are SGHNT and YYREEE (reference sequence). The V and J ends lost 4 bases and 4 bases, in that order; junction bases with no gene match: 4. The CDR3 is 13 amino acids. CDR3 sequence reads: CASSDRVGETQYF. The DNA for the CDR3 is TGTGCCAGCAGCGACAGGGTGGGAGAGACCCAGTACTTC.

The CDR3 DNA reads as TGTGCCAGCAGACAGGCGGCCTACGAGCAGTACTTC. It encodes CASRQAAYEQYF. This chain uses TRBV2 with TRBJ2-7, with D tentatively TRBD1 (5 bases). Germline V gene sequence: CDR1 SNHLY, CDR2 FYNNEI. The V gene lost 6 bases and the J gene lost 2 bases, with 8 bases spanning the gap. This CDR3 has 12 amino acids.

CDR3 protein: CAWKRGPYNEQFF. The CDR3 DNA sequence: TGTGCCTGGAAGCGGGGGCCCTACAATGAGCAGTTCTTC. The chain links TRBV30 to TRBJ2-1, with 8 bases matching TRBD2. This CDR3 has 13 residues. Per germline, CDR1 GTSNPN and CDR2 SVGIG (reference sequence). Trimming cost V 4 bases and J 2 bases; bases outside gene matches: 1.

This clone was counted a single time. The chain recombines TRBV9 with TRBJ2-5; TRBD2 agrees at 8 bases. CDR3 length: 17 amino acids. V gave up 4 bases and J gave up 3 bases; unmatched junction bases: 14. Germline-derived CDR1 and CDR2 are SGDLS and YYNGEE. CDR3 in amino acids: CASSPEVGGRKKETQYF. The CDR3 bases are TGTGCCAGCAGCCCCGAGGTAGGCGGGAGGAAGAAAGAGACCCAGTACTTC.

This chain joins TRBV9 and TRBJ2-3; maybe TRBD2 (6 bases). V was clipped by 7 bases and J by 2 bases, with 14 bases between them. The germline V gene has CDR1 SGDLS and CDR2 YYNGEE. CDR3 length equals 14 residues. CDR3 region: CASSPTGDTDTQYF. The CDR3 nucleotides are TGTGCCAGCTCACCAACGGGGGACACAGATACGCAGTATTTT.

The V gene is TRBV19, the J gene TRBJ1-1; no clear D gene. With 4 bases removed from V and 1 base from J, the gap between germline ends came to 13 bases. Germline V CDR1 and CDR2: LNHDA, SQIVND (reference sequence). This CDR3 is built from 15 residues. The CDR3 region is CASSTGGRPNTEAFF. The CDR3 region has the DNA TGTGCCAGTAGTACCGGCGGCCGACCGAACACTGAAGCTTTCTTT. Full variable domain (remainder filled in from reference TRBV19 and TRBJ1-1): DGGITQSPKYLFRKEGQNVTLSCEQNLNHDAMYWYRQDPGQGLRLIYYSQIVNDFQKGDIAEGYSVSREKKESFPLTVTSAQKNPTAFYLCASSTGGRPNTEAFFGQGTRLTVV.

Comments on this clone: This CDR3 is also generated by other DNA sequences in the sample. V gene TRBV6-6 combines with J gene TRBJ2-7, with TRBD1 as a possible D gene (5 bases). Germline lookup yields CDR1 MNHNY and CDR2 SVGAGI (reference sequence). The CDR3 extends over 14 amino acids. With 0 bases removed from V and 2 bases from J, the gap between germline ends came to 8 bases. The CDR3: CASSYSDRAYEQYF. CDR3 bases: TGTGCCAGCAGTTACTCTGACAGAGCCTACGAGCAGTACTTC.

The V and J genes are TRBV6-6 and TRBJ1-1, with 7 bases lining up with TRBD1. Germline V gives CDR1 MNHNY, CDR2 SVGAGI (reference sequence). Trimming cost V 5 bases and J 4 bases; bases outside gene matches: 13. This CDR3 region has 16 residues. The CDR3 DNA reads TGTGCCAGCAGTATATACCGGGACAGTTGGCGCACTGAAGCTTTCTTT. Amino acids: CASSIYRDSWRTEAFF.

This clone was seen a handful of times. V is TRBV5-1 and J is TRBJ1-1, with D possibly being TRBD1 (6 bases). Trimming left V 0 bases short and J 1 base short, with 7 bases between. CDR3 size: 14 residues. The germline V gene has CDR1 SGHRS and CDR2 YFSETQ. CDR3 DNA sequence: TGCGCCAGCAGCTTGGGAGGGGGGAACACTGAAGCTTTCTTT. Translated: CASSLGGGNTEAFF.

The CDR3, as DNA: TGTGCCAGTCAACCGGGACAGGCCGCGGCCCAGCATTTT. It specifies CASQPGQAAAQHF. The chain has TRBV19 and TRBJ1-5; TRBD1 agrees at 8 bases. J gave up 11 bases and V 8 bases, and 11 bases lay outside the gene matches. CDR1 and CDR2 (germline): LNHDA, SQIVND (reference sequence). This CDR3 region has 13 residues.

CDR3 sequence: CASSYSGTSAYNEQFF. For the CDR3, the DNA is TGCGCCAGCAGTTACTCCGGGACTAGCGCTTACAATGAGCAGTTCTTC. The genes are TRBV5-1 and TRBJ2-1, with 10 bases aligning to TRBD2. Germline CDR1 reads SGHRS; CDR2 reads YFSETQ. V trimming: 5 bases; J trimming: 4 bases; junction bases outside the gene matches: 9. The CDR3 is made up of 16 amino acids. The full variable domain, its missing parts supplied by reference TRBV5-1 and TRBJ2-1, is KAGVTQTPRYLIKTRGQQVTLSCSPISGHRSVSWYQQTPGQGLQFLFEYFSETQRNKGNFPGRFSGRQFSNSRSEMNVSTLELGDSALYLCASSYSGTSAYNEQFFGPGTRLTVL.

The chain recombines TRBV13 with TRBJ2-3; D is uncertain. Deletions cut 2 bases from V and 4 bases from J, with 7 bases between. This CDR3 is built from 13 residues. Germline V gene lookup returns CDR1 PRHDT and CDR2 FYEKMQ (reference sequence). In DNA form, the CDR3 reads TGTGCCAGCAGCTTAACCCCGGCAGATACGCAGTATTTT. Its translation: CASSLTPADTQYF.